The subject of this entry is one T cell receptor beta chain. Per the original methods: Quantification of nucleated cells was approximated via reference gene primer amplification. Assay used: immunoSEQ multiplex PCR; TCRdb lists only in-frame clones, some missing. The V and J calls and clone size were taken over from that table, and D and trimming were inferred from the DNA. The sample has fewer than 200,000 clones; about 88% are singletons. The data stem from a study of blood T cell repertoires in COVID-19. Study at large: Sources were T cells, B-cell-depleted T cells, or PBMCs; the material itself was cDNA or gDNA.

V was clipped by 4 bases and J by 1 base, with 11 bases between them. CDR1 and CDR2 from the germline V gene are LGHNT and FRNRAP. The CDR3 extends over 15 amino acids. Individuals drawn from 20 to 25 US areas were roughly 18 to 89 years old. In assigning cohorts, the study relied on participant-reported clinical history. The TCR comes from a man aged 50-59 years who had recovered from COVID-19. The chain uses TRBV12-5 and TRBJ1-3; tentative D call: TRBD1 (6 bases). Sequenced: PBMCs or T cells enriched from blood (not recorded which). This CDR3 is CASGSLTGSGNTIYF. The CDR3 DNA sequence: TGTGCTAGTGGTTCCCTTACAGGGTCTGGAAACACCATATATTTT.